This entry lists 22 T cell receptor beta chains sequenced from one sample in a study of T cell responses to AZD1222 COVID-19 vaccine. The assay was immunoSEQ multiplex PCR, and TCRdb's table has in-frame clones only and misses some. The data show more than 80,000 clones, approximately 84% seen once. The sample in question was peripheral blood, obtained on day 0 of AZD1222 vaccination. These TCRs come from an adult in good health.

This rearrangement joins TRBV5-5 to TRBJ1-5; weak D call: TRBD1 (6 bases). There are 17 residues in the CDR3. Looked up from germline, CDR1 is SGHKS and CDR2 is YYEKEE (reference sequence). V lost 0 bases to trimming and J lost 1 base, with 14 bases between them. CDR3 in DNA: TGTGCCAGCAGCTTGGGAGGGACATTCGTAAGCAATCAGCCCCAGCATTTT. This translates into CASSLGGTFVSNQPQHF.

The V call is TRBV28, the J call TRBJ1-1; weak D call: TRBD1 (6 bases). Germline V gives CDR1 MDHEN, CDR2 SYDVKM. The CDR3 covers 12 residues. Trimming took 10 bases from V and 0 from J, leaving 9 bases between them. CDR3 coding DNA: TGTGCCACCCACAGGGTGAACACTGAAGCTTTCTTT. Its protein is CATHRVNTEAFF.

The genes are TRBV5-1 and TRBJ1-1; TRBD1 matches at 8 bases. Unmatched junction bases numbered 9, after V lost 4 bases and J lost 1 base. Looked up from germline, CDR1 is SGHRS and CDR2 is YFSETQ. This CDR3 spans 16 amino acids. CDR3 region: CASSLSQTGANTEAFF. In DNA form, the CDR3 reads TGCGCCAGCAGCCTATCGCAGACAGGGGCGAACACTGAAGCTTTCTTT.

The chain combines TRBV6-1 with TRBJ1-2; D is unresolved. Germline V gene data show CDR1 as MNHNS and CDR2 as SASEGT. Trimming stripped 2 bases from V and 0 bases from J, with 10 bases between. This CDR3 has 15 residues. The CDR3 sequence is CASSETVKSNYGYTF. The CDR3 DNA follows: TGTGCCAGCAGTGAAACCGTGAAGTCTAACTATGGCTACACCTTC.

This clone was picked up one time. The chain is built from TRBV5-1 and TRBJ2-1, with D uncertain. Trimming took off 4 bases at V and 1 base at J, with 15 bases between the two ends. The CDR3 contains 16 residues. The V gene's germline CDR1 is SGHRS and CDR2 YFSETQ. The CDR3 protein is CASSVAKGRSYNEQFF. The CDR3 DNA sequence: TGCGCCAGCAGCGTCGCCAAGGGTAGGTCCTACAATGAGCAGTTCTTC.

The chain recombines TRBV19 with TRBJ2-4; TRBD2 agrees at 12 bases. The CDR3 is made up of 15 amino acids. V was pared by 4 bases and J by 6 bases, with 4 bases of the junction left unmatched. Looked up from germline, CDR1 is LNHDA and CDR2 is SQIVND (reference sequence). The CDR3 spells CASSRLAGDRNIQYF. DNA for the CDR3: TGTGCCAGTAGTAGACTAGCGGGGGATAGAAACATTCAGTACTTC.

The rearrangement uses TRBV6-5 and TRBJ2-7; D is possibly TRBD2 (6 bases). Per the germline V gene, CDR1 is MNHEY and CDR2 is SVGAGI. This CDR3 has 13 residues. The germline V and J ends were trimmed by 8 bases and 6 bases, with 17 bases remaining between them. CDR3 DNA: TGTGCCAGCGCGGGGCCCTCCCTTTCCGAGCAGTACTTC. Protein: CASAGPSLSEQYF.

J is TRBJ1-5 and V is TRBV4-1, with D unclear. Trimming took off 9 bases at V and 2 bases at J, with 8 bases between the two ends. Germline CDR1 reads MGHRA; CDR2 reads YSYEKL. This CDR3 comprises 12 residues. The CDR3 DNA reads as TGCGCCAGGACGGAGGGCAATCAGCCCCAGCATTTT. Encoded protein: CARTEGNQPQHF.

The chain links TRBV18 to TRBJ1-4; 7 bases agree with TRBD1. CDR1 and CDR2 (germline): KGHSH, LQKENI. Germline trimming cut 4 bases from V and 3 bases from J; bases unmatched to any gene: 11. This CDR3 spans 17 amino acids. CDR3 in DNA: TGTGCCAGCTCACTTACAGGGGATTTTCCTCCTAATGAAAAACTGTTTTTT. As protein: CASSLTGDFPPNEKLFF.

The rearrangement uses TRBV18 and TRBJ1-1; D gene uncertain. V was trimmed by 3 bases and J by 1 base, leaving 9 bases between them. The germline V gene has CDR1 KGHSH and CDR2 LQKENI. The CDR3 spans 14 residues. In nucleotides, the CDR3 is TGTGCCAGCTCACCGACGGAGCGGAACACTGAAGCTTTCTTT. Encoded protein: CASSPTERNTEAFF.

The V gene is TRBV9, the J gene TRBJ1-2; D possibly corresponds to TRBD1 (6 bases). Germline V CDR1 and CDR2: SGDLS, YYNGEE. Deletions cut 3 bases from V and 4 bases from J, with 13 bases between. The CDR3 covers 14 residues. The CDR3 nucleotides are TGTGCCAGCAGCGCGGGGGACAATCTCTATGGCTACACCTTC. This encodes CASSAGDNLYGYTF.

This sequence joins TRBV28 and TRBJ1-5, with D perhaps TRBD1 (5 bases). CDR1 is MDHEN and CDR2 is SYDVKM in the germline V gene. The length of the CDR3 is 11 residues. V was cut by 7 bases and J by 11 bases, with 12 bases left in between. This CDR3 is CASTDSWAQHF. For the CDR3, the DNA is TGTGCCAGCACCGACAGTTGGGCCCAGCATTTT.

This clone was counted once. The V and J genes are TRBV7-3 and TRBJ2-3; D not resolved. This CDR3 is 14 amino acids long. From germline, CDR1 is SGHTA and CDR2 FQGTGA. V lost 5 bases and J lost 2, with 11 bases in between. CDR3 DNA: TGTGCCAGCAGCCCCGGGTCTCACACAGATACGCAGTATTTT. It specifies CASSPGSHTDTQYF. The complete variable domain, with remaining parts taken from reference TRBV7-3 and TRBJ2-3, reads GAGVSQTPSNKVTEKGKYVELRCDPISGHTALYWYRQSLGQGPEFLIYFQGTGAADDSGLPNDRFFAVRPEGSVSTLKIQRTERGDSAVYLCASSPGSHTDTQYFGPGTRLTVL.

V is TRBV7-2 and J is TRBJ2-7, with 8 bases identical to TRBD1. CDR3 length: 15 residues. With V trimmed by 8 bases and J by 5 bases, 14 bases remained unmatched. Germline V CDR1 and CDR2: SGHTA, FQGNSA. The CDR3 nucleotides read TGTGCCAGCTCCCAAAGGAGACAGGGGATCAACGAGCAGTACTTC. This translates into CASSQRRQGINEQYF.

CDR3 DNA: TGTGCCAGCAGCTCTCGACCCAGCTATAATTCACCCCTCCACTTT. Protein: CASSSRPSYNSPLHF. V gene TRBV3-1 (or the pseudogene TRBV3-2) combines with J gene TRBJ1-6; no definite D call. The V and J ends lost 5 bases and 3 bases respectively, with 11 bases between them. The germline gives CDR1 LGHDT, CDR2 YNNKEL (reference sequence). The CDR3 spans 15 residues.

The rearrangement uses TRBV10-2 and TRBJ2-3; 9 bases are a match to TRBD2. This CDR3 contains 16 residues. Looked up from germline, CDR1 is WSHSY and CDR2 is SAAADI. Trimming removed 3 bases from V and 4 bases from J; junction bases left unmatched: 8. The CDR3, as DNA: TGCGCCAGCAGTGATGGGCGGGAGGGTTTCGCAGATACGCAGTATTTT. It specifies CASSDGREGFADTQYF.

This chain uses TRBV7-9 with TRBJ1-4; D possibly corresponds to TRBD1 (5 bases). The CDR3 totals 13 residues. Germline lookup yields CDR1 SEHNR and CDR2 FQNEAQ (reference sequence). V lost 1 base and J lost 7, with 7 bases in between. The CDR3 DNA reads as TGTGCCAGCAGCTTAGAAAGGGGTGAAAAACTGTTTTTT. Encoded protein: CASSLERGEKLFF.

J is TRBJ1-1 and V is TRBV7-9; D gene ambiguous. CDR1 SEHNR and CDR2 FQNEAQ come from the germline V gene (reference sequence). CDR3 length equals 15 residues. V was pared by 2 bases and J by 0 bases, with 10 bases between. The DNA for the CDR3 is TGTGCCAGCAGCTTACTCCCAGGAGTGAACACTGAAGCTTTCTTT. This translates into CASSLLPGVNTEAFF.

The chain links TRBV7-9 to TRBJ1-6, with D unclear. Germline V gives CDR1 SEHNR, CDR2 FQNEAQ (reference sequence). This CDR3 spans 14 amino acids. With 9 bases removed from V and 0 bases from J, the gap between germline ends came to 9 bases. Here the CDR3 reads CASSFSSYNSPLHF. CDR3 in DNA: TGTGCCAGTTCCTTTAGCTCCTATAATTCACCCCTCCACTTT.

Written as DNA, the CDR3 is TGTGCCAGCAGCGTAACTAGCGGGTTATCTGAGCAGTTCTTC. Protein: CASSVTSGLSEQFF. The gene calls are TRBV9 and TRBJ2-1; 9 nucleotides line up with TRBD2. This CDR3 has 14 amino acids. Trimming at V came to 1 base and at J to 9 bases, leaving 5 bases not matched to a gene. Looked up from germline, CDR1 is SGDLS and CDR2 is YYNGEE.

The chain employs TRBV19 and TRBJ1-2; perhaps TRBD1 as D (5 bases). The germline gives CDR1 LNHDA, CDR2 SQIVND (reference sequence). The CDR3 covers 13 residues. The germline V and J ends were trimmed by 6 bases and 6 bases, with 14 bases remaining between them. As DNA, the CDR3 is TGTGCCAGTAGATCCGGCAGGGATAATGGCTACACCTTC. This encodes CASRSGRDNGYTF. Filled out from reference TRBV19 and TRBJ1-2, the complete variable domain reads DGGITQSPKYLFRKEGQNVTLSCEQNLNHDAMYWYRQDPGQGLRLIYYSQIVNDFQKGDIAEGYSVSREKKESFPLTVTSAQKNPTAFYLCASRSGRDNGYTFGSGTRLTVV.

This chain joins TRBV3-1 (or the pseudogene TRBV3-2) and TRBJ2-5; 11 bases align to TRBD2. From germline, CDR1 is LGHDT and CDR2 YNNKEL (reference sequence). Losses at the gene ends were 1 base for V and 5 bases for J; bases not matched to a gene: 12. The CDR3 has 18 amino acids. This CDR3 is CASSQGGGLAGYRETQYF. In DNA form, the CDR3 reads TGTGCCAGCAGCCAAGGGGGAGGACTAGCGGGTTACCGGGAGACCCAGTACTTC.